Below, one TCR beta chain is given with its context. Methods used by the authors: Estimation of nucleated cell counts relied on the amplification of reference gene primers. Assay used: immunoSEQ multiplex PCR; TCRdb lists only in-frame clones, some missing. That table is the source of V, J and clone size, and D and trimming were worked out from the DNA. The sample yields approximately 240,000 clones, roughly 84% seen once. V was trimmed by 2 bases and J by 9 bases, leaving 15 bases between them. Germline-derived CDR1 and CDR2 are SGDLS and YYNGEE. The CDR3 totals 15 residues. The data belong to a study of blood T cell repertoires in COVID-19. Across the whole study: Both acute and convalescent COVID-19 samples were obtained from the United States, Italy and Spain. T cells, B-cell-depleted T cells, or PBMCs provided the cDNA or gDNA that served as material.

Material: peripheral blood. This chain links TRBV9 with TRBJ1-6; D might be TRBD1 (6 bases). This TCR came from a woman aged 35 to 49 with active or convalescent COVID-19. CDR3 amino acids: CASSVGDISFSPLHF. CDR3 in DNA: TGTGCCAGCAGCGTGGGGGACATCAGTTTTTCACCCCTCCACTTT.